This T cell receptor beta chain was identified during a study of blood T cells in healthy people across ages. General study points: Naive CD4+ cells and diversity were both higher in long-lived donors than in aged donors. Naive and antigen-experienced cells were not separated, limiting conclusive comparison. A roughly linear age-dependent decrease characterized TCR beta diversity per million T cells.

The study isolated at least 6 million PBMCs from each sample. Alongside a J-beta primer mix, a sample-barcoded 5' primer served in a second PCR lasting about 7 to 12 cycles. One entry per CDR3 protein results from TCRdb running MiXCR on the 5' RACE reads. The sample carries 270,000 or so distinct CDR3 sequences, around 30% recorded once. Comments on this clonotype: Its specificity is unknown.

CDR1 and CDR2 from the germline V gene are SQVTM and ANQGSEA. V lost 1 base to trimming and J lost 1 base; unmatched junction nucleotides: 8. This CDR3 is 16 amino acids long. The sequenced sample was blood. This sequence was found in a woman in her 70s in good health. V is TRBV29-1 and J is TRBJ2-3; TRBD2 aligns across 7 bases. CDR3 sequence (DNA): TGCAGCGTTGAAGTCATGGCGGGAGTGGGCACAGATACGCAGTATTTT. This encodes CSVEVMAGVGTDTQYF.